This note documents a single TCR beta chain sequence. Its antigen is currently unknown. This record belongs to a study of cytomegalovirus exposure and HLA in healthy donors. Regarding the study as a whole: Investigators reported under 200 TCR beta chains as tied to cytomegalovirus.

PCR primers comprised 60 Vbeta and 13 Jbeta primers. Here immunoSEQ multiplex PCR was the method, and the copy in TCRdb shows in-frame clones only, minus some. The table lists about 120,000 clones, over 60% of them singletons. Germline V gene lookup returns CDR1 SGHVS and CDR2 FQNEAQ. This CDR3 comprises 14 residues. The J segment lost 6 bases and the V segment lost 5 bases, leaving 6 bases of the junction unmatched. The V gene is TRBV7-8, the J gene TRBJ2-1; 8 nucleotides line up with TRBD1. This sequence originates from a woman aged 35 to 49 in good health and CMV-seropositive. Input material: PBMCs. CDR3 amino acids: CASSPWTGRNEQFF. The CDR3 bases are TGTGCCAGCAGCCCCTGGACAGGGCGCAATGAGCAGTTCTTC. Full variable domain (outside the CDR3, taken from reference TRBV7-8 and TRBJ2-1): GAGVSQSPRYKVAKRGQDVALRCDPISGHVSLFWYQQALGQGPEFLTYFQNEAQLDKSGLPSDRFFAERPEGSVSTLKIQRTQQEDSAVYLCASSPWTGRNEQFFGPGTRLTVL.